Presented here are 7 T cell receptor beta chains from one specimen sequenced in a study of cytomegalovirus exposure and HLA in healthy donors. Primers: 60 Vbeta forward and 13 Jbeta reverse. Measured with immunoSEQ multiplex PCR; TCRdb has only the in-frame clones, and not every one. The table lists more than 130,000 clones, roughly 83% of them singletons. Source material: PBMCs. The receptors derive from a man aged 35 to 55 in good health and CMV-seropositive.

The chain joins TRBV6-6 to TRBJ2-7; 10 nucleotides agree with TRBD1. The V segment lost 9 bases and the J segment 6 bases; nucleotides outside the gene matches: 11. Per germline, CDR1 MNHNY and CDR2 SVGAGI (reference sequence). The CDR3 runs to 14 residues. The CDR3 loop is CASRPGDRGLEQYF. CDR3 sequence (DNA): TGTGCCAGTCGACCGGGGGACAGGGGCCTCGAGCAGTACTTC.

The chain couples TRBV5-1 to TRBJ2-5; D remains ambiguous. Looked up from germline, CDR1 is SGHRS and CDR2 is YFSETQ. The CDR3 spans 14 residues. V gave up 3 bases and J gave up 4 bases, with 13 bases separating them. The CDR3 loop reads CASSSKELGETQYF. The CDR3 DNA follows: TGCGCCAGCAGCTCGAAGGAGTTAGGAGAGACCCAGTACTTC.

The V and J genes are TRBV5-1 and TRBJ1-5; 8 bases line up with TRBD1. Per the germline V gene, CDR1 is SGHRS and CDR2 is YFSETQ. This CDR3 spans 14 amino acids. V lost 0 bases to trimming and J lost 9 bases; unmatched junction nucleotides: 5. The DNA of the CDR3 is TGCGCCAGCAGCTTGGGACAGGGGACGGTGCCCCAGCATTTT. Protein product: CASSLGQGTVPQHF.

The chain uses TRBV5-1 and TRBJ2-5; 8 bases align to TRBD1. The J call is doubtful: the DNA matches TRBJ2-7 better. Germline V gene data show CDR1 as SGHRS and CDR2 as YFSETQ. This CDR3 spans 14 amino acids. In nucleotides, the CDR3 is TGCGCCAGCAGCGCCGACAGGGGCCGAGGCGAGCAGTACTTC. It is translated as CASSADRGRGEQYF.

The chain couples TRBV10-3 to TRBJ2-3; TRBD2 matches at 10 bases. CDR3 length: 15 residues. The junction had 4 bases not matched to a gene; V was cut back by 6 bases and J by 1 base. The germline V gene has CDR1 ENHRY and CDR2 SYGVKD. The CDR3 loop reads CAISLAGEGTDTQYF. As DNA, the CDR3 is TGTGCCATCAGCCTAGCGGGAGAGGGCACAGATACGCAGTATTTT.

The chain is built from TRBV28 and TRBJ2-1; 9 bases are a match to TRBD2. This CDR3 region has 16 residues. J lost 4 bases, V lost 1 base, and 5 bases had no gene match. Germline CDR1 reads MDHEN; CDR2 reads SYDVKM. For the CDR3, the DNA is TGTGCCAGCAGTTTATTGGCTAGCGGGGTATACAATGAGCAGTTCTTC. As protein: CASSLLASGVYNEQFF.

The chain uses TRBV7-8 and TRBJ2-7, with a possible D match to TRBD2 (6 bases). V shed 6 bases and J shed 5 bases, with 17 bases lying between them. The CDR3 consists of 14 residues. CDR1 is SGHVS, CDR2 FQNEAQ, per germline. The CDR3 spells CASSISGIPHEQYF. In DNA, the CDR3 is TGTGCCAGCAGTATTAGCGGAATCCCCCACGAGCAGTACTTC.